Listed below are T cell receptor beta chains from one sample, sequenced in a study of CD8+ T cells in alopecia areata. Sequencing used immunoSEQ multiplex PCR; TCRdb keeps in-frame clones, though not all of them. The sample holds about 98,000 clones, around two fifths seen once. The sequenced material came from CD4+ T cells sorted from blood. These receptors all stem from a human donor with alopecia areata. CDR3s include the opening cysteine and the closing phenylalanine or tryptophan. Fields, in order: clone size, D gene, J gene, V gene, CDR3 DNA, CDR3 protein. D genes are given only for firm matches. Some rows have no size entry. The others give once, few or many, or a class for an expanded clone.

NA TRBD2 TRBJ2-1 TRBV7-9 TGTGCCAGCAGGCTTGCGGCTAGCGGGAACAATGAGCAGTTCTTC CASRLAASGNNEQFF
many TRBD1 TRBJ1-2 TRBV7-9 TGTGCCAGCAGCTTACGGGGGGACAGGGTTGGCTACACCTTC CASSLRGDRVGYTF
few NA TRBJ2-2 TRBV2 TGTGCCAGCACCAGGGGTTTAACCGGGGAGCTGTTTTTT CASTRGLTGELFF
few TRBD2 TRBJ2-7 TRBV28 TGTGCCAGCAGTGGACAACTAGCGGGATCCTCCTACGAGCAGTACTTC CASSGQLAGSSYEQYF
NA TRBD2 TRBJ2-3 TRBV30 TGTGCCTGGAGTGTAGCGGGGTTGAGCACAGATACGCAGTATTTT CAWSVAGLSTDTQYF
NA TRBD2 TRBJ2-7 TRBV29-1 TGCAGCGTTTTAGCGGGAGAATCCGAGCAGTACTTC CSVLAGESEQYF
few NA TRBJ2-7 TRBV30 TGTGCCTGGATTCCGTTTAGCTCCTACGAGCAGTACTTC CAWIPFSSYEQYF
NA NA TRBJ2-1 TRBV30 TGTGCCTGGAGTGTCCGGAATGAGCAGTTCTTC CAWSVRNEQFF
NA NA TRBJ2-5 TRBV28 TGTGCCAGCAGTTTGCCCAGATATGAGACCCAGTACTTC CASSLPRYETQYF
NA TRBD2 TRBJ2-3 TRBV29-1 TGCAGCGTTGAAATTCTAGCGGGATACACAGATACGCAGTATTTT CSVEILAGYTDTQYF
NA NA TRBJ2-7 TRBV30 TGTGCCTGGACCCAACGTTCCGGGCTAGTCCGGTACGAGCAGTACTTC CAWTQRSGLVRYEQYF
NA TRBD2 TRBJ2-1 TRBV5-1 TGCGCCAGCAGCTTGCAGTCTAGCGGGAGTATAGATGAGCAGTTCTTC CASSLQSSGSIDEQFF
NA TRBD1 TRBJ2-1 TRBV5-1 TGCGCCAGCAGCACGGGGGACAGGGATTCCAATGAGCAGTTCTTC CASSTGDRDSNEQFF
NA NA TRBJ1-4 TRBV7-9 TGTGCCAGCAGCTTAGGATGGGGGGCGGATGAAAAACTGTTTTTT CASSLGWGADEKLFF
NA NA TRBJ1-5 TRBV4-2 TGTGCCAGCAGCCAAGATAGGAGGATGGGCAATCAGCCCCAGCATTTT CASSQDRRMGNQPQHF
NA NA TRBJ1-1 TRBV5-1 TGCGCCAGCAGCTTGGGGGCCCTCACTGAAGCTTTCTTT CASSLGALTEAFF
NA TRBD2 TRBJ2-3 TRBV29-1 TGCAGCGTGCAAGCGGGGGGGCCGGATACGCAGTATTTT CSVQAGGPDTQYF
few TRBD2 TRBJ2-1 TRBV28 TGTGCCAGCAGTTTGGCCAGCGGGAGTAGAAATGAGCAGTTCTTC CASSLASGSRNEQFF
NA TRBD1 TRBJ1-3 TRBV7-2 TGTGCCAGCAGCCGGGACAGGTCTGGAAACACCATATATTTT CASSRDRSGNTIYF
NA TRBD2 TRBJ2-7 TRBV29-1 TGCAGCGTTCAAAGACTAGCGGGAAATTACGAGCAGTACTTC CSVQRLAGNYEQYF
NA NA TRBJ2-5 TRBV25-1 TGTGCCAGCAGTGGGACCCGCGGGACCCAGTACTTC CASSGTRGTQYF
NA TRBD1 TRBJ1-5 TRBV29-1 TGCAGCGTTGGCGACAGGGGTCAGCCCCAGCATTTT CSVGDRGQPQHF
few NA TRBJ2-5 TRBV5-1 TGCGCCAGCAGCTCGGGAGTACAAGAGACCCAGTACTTC CASSSGVQETQYF
few NA TRBJ1-1 TRBV29-1 TGCAGCGCTGTCAGGGCTGAAGCTTTCTTT CSAVRAEAFF
few NA TRBJ2-5 TRBV5-6 TGTGCCAGCAGCCAAAGAGGGACCCAGTACTTC CASSQRGTQYF
NA NA TRBJ2-7 TRBV29-1 TGCAGCGTGATACAGAGGGAGACCTCCTACGAGCAGTACTTC CSVIQRETSYEQYF
few NA TRBJ1-1 TRBV19 TGTGCCAGTATGAAGGCCGGCGTCACTGAAGCTTTCTTT CASMKAGVTEAFF
few NA TRBJ1-1 TRBV23-1 TGCGCCAGCAGTCGAGGAGAGAGGGGACGGGATGAAGCTTTCTTT CASSRGERGRDEAFF
NA NA TRBJ2-3 TRBV28 TGTGCCAGCAGTACGGGACCTCGCACAGATACGCAGTATTTT CASSTGPRTDTQYF
NA NA TRBJ2-3 TRBV6-5 TGTGCCAGCAGCCTACTAGCTTCAGATACGCAGTATTTT CASSLLASDTQYF
NA NA TRBJ2-5 TRBV29-1 TGCAGCGTTGCCCGGACAGCCGTGAGGGAGACCCAGTACTTC CSVARTAVRETQYF
NA NA TRBJ2-7 TRBV7-2 TGTGCCAGCAGCTTAGCCCGGGTGGTGCAGTACTTC CASSLARVVQYF
NA TRBD2 TRBJ2-5 TRBV2 TGTGCCAGCAGTCCCTTAGCGGGAGTAGCGGAGACCCAGTACTTC CASSPLAGVAETQYF
few NA TRBJ2-5 TRBV27 TGTGCCAGCAGTTTAGGTTGGGGCCTAGCACTGCAACAAGAGACCCAGTACTTC CASSLGWGLALQQETQYF
NA NA TRBJ1-1 TRBV30 TGTGCCTGGAGATACAGCCCCCGGTTTCGAACGAACACTGAAGCTTTCTTT CAWRYSPRFRTNTEAFF
NA TRBD2 TRBJ2-1 TRBV29-1 TGCAGCGTTGTTCTAGCGGGAGGAAACTCCTACAATGAGCAGTTCTTC CSVVLAGGNSYNEQFF
NA TRBD1 TRBJ2-1 TRBV30 TGTGCCTGGGAGCCGGGACAGGGGGGCAATGAGCAGTTCTTC CAWEPGQGGNEQFF
few NA TRBJ2-1 TRBV6-5 TGTGCCAGCAGCCCTACGCCGGGGGGCGGCGAGCAGTTCTTC CASSPTPGGGEQFF
NA TRBD1 TRBJ2-7 TRBV5-1 TGCGCCAGCAGCTCAAGGGACAGGGAGGACGAGCAGTACTTC CASSSRDREDEQYF
few NA TRBJ2-2 TRBV7-2 TGTGCCAGCACCCCCGCCAGCCGAAACACCGGGGAGCTGTTTTTT CASTPASRNTGELFF
NA NA TRBJ1-1 TRBV30 TGTGCCTGGAGGGGGTCATTTAACACTGAAGCTTTCTTT CAWRGSFNTEAFF
NA NA TRBJ1-5 TRBV7-8 TGTGCCAGCAGCTACAGGGCTGAACAGCCCCAGCATTTT CASSYRAEQPQHF
few NA TRBJ2-5 TRBV7-2 TGTGCCAGCAGCTTCCGCAGGAGGGCGGGTGGGGGAGAGACCCAGTACTTC CASSFRRRAGGGETQYF
NA NA TRBJ2-1 TRBV7-6 TGTGCCAGCAGCTTACAGGAGTACAATGAGCAGTTCTTC CASSLQEYNEQFF
NA NA TRBJ1-5 TRBV15 TGTGCCACCAGCTTGGGGTCCAATCAGCCCCAGCATTTT CATSLGSNQPQHF
NA NA TRBJ1-5 TRBV7-2 TGCGCCAGCAGCCAAGCCCTGGGGAATCAGCCCCAGCATTTT CASSQALGNQPQHF
NA NA TRBJ1-1 TRBV29-1 TGCAGCGTTGTAGGTGTCCGGGGGGCTTTCTTT CSVVGVRGAFF
NA NA TRBJ2-4 TRBV15 TGTGCCACCAGCGGGGACCTGGGGAAAAACATTCAGTACTTC CATSGDLGKNIQYF
NA TRBD1 TRBJ2-1 TRBV29-1 TGCAGCGTTGATACCCAGGGGGCGGATGAGCAGTTCTTC CSVDTQGADEQFF
NA NA TRBJ2-3 TRBV29-1 TGCAGCGTCCTGCCAACGGTGGCAGATACGCAGTATTTT CSVLPTVADTQYF
NA NA TRBJ2-4 TRBV30 TGTGCCTGGAGCCCGGGGTACTTC CAWSPGYF
NA NA TRBJ2-2 TRBV15 TGTGCCACCAGCCGCGTTTACACCGGGGAGCTGTTTTTT CATSRVYTGELFF
NA NA TRBJ2-7 TRBV6-5 TGTGCCAGCAGTGGGGAGGACGAGCAGTACTTC CASSGEDEQYF
few TRBD2 TRBJ2-1 TRBV15 TGTGCCACCAGCAGAGTAGCGGGAGTTGAGCAGTTCTTC CATSRVAGVEQFF
NA NA TRBJ2-7 TRBV6-5 TGTGCCAGCAGTTCCACCGACGAGCAGTACTTC CASSSTDEQYF